The clone carrying this T cell receptor (beta chain) was detected only once. Its target is not known. Data came from immunoSEQ multiplex PCR; TCRdb stores just in-frame clones and leaves some out. The sample records around 60,000 clones, roughly 94% being singletons. The donors were members of the validation cohort comprising some 120 subjects, separate from the roughly 600-subject first cohort. This entry belongs to a study of cytomegalovirus exposure and HLA in healthy donors. General study points: Researchers counted about 150 TCR beta chains as cytomegalovirus-associated.

The CDR3 extends over 14 amino acids. Trimming took 2 bases from V and 1 from J, leaving 7 bases between them. CDR1 MNHNS and CDR2 SASEGT come from the germline V gene. The source material was PBMCs. The V gene is TRBV6-1, the J gene TRBJ2-3, with D unclear. This clonotype was obtained from a woman aged 18 to 35 in good health and CMV-seropositive. The CDR3 DNA follows: TGTGCCAGCAGTGAATCCCTTCGCACAGATACGCAGTATTTT. This gives the protein CASSESLRTDTQYF.